A single sample gave rise to the 4 T cell receptor beta chains below, sequenced in a study of OX40 agonist ivuxolimab in advanced cancers. Repertoires were generated with immunoSEQ multiplex PCR, while TCRdb's copy carries only in-frame clones and drops some. The table includes about 20,000 clones, roughly 80% detected once. The input for sequencing was CD4+ or CD8+ T cells sorted from blood, taken in a trial of the OX40 agonist ivuxolimab. All receptors derive from an adult with an advanced solid tumor such as melanoma, head and neck, liver or kidney cancer.

This chain connects TRBV11-2 to TRBJ2-5, with 11 bases identical to TRBD2. CDR3 length: 19 amino acids. Germline trimming cut 5 bases from V and 2 bases from J; bases unmatched to any gene: 16. Germline V gene lookup returns CDR1 SGHAT and CDR2 FQNNGV. The CDR3 is CASSLGLAGQMWGQETQYF. For the CDR3, the DNA is TGTGCCAGCAGCCTCGGACTAGCGGGTCAAATGTGGGGGCAAGAGACCCAGTACTTC.

The chain uses TRBV30 and TRBJ2-1; D possibly matches TRBD1 or TRBD2 (5 bases each). V was trimmed by 2 bases and J by 0 bases, leaving 11 bases between them. This CDR3 is built from 15 residues. Germline V gives CDR1 GTSNPN, CDR2 SVGIG (reference sequence). The CDR3 DNA is TGTGCCTGGAGTCTACAGGCGGGCTCCTACAATGAGCAGTTCTTC. This sequence encodes CAWSLQAGSYNEQFF. The full variable domain, in which reference TRBV30 and TRBJ2-1 provide the parts outside the CDR3, is SQTIHQWPATLVQPVGSPLSLECTVEGTSNPNLYWYRQAAGRGLQLLFYSVGIGQISSEVPQNLSASRPQDRQFILSSKKLLLSDSGFYLCAWSLQAGSYNEQFFGPGTRLTVL.

This chain uses TRBV4-2 with TRBJ1-1; D remains ambiguous. Germline values: CDR1 LGHNA, CDR2 YNFKEQ. The length of the CDR3 is 16 residues. The germline V and J ends were trimmed by 0 bases and 3 bases, with 14 bases remaining between them. CDR3 in DNA: TGTGCCAGCAGCCAAGATCCCCAGAGCACTTACACTGAAGCTTTCTTT. Translating gives CASSQDPQSTYTEAFF.

The CDR3 nucleotides are TGTGCCAGCAGGGGGATACAGGGTGGCTACGAGCAGTACTTC. Its protein is CASRGIQGGYEQYF. The chain links TRBV27 to TRBJ2-7; possibly TRBD1 for D (6 bases). The V gene lost 6 bases and the J gene lost 3 bases, with 15 bases spanning the gap. The CDR3 consists of 14 residues. CDR1 MNHEY and CDR2 SMNVEV come from the germline V gene (reference sequence).